This T cell receptor (beta chain) was recorded in a study of early T cells in non-severe SARS-CoV-2 infection (TCRdb year 2021). For the wider study: Bulk RNA from unsorted whole blood was used for TCR sequencing, so alpha and beta chains could not be paired.

The CDR3 runs 16 amino acids, cysteine and phenylalanine included. The DNA shown is the 48-base CDR3, in frame from base 1. As encoded in the germline V gene, CDR1 is KGHSH while CDR2 is LQKENI. On the study overall, not on this receptor specifically: VDJdb matching was skewed toward anti-spike CD8 responses and likely underestimated virus-specific expansions, missing private and CD4 specificities.

The library came from 5' RACE. Sequenced on a NextSeq 500. Unique molecular identifiers were attached to individual cDNA molecules in the TCR library protocol so that sequencing error and PCR bias could be corrected. TCR alpha and beta chains were both sequenced, and the abundances of alpha and beta sequences in each sample were closely correlated with each other. Turning to the authors' computational methods: Decombinator V4 was used to perform V gene, J gene and CDR3 annotation of TCR sequences. TCRs were defined as expanded if a significant change between any two time points was detected under a Poisson model with p below 0.0001. Abundances of TCRs were expressed as counts per million after normalisation to the total number of TCRs sequenced in each sample. MAIT TCRs were defined by TRAV1-2 paired with TRAJ12, TRAJ20 or TRAJ33, and iNKT TCRs by TRAV10 paired with TRAJ18. VDJdb, accessed on 1 November 2021, was searched for TCRs annotated for CMV, EBV and SARS-CoV-2, and TCRs annotated for more than one antigen were excluded. TCRdb redid the processing of the public reads, applying fastp at Q25 and MiXCR, and retained in-frame beta chains. Duplicate CDR3 protein sequences are folded into a single record with the most common DNA and genes. The V and J calls come from TCRdb's annotation, not from the publication. This sample lists about 33,000 distinct CDR3 sequences; around 4.6% were detected once. Of the sample, less than 15% falls within the top ten clones.

This clonotype has only a few counts. Its antigen is not yet known. A read error may account for a junction end that differs from germline. Set within a cohort of healthcare workers in London, UK, this nested case-control study involved weekly PCR testing of nasopharyngeal swabs along with blood sampling. Healthcare workers were enrolled in the week of the UK lockdown, from 23 to 31 March 2020, and were followed every week for up to roughly 15 weeks. Here the chain combines TRBV18 and TRBJ1-6; 10 bases in the middle match TRBD1. The receptor was isolated from an adult who was a healthcare worker with PCR-confirmed SARS-CoV-2 infection or an uninfected control (not recorded which). Material for sequencing was whole blood. CDR3 sequence: CVSSPHRDRGNSPLHF. The sequence in DNA is TGTGTCAGCTCACCACACCGGGACAGGGGAAATTCACCCCTCCACTTT.